This T cell receptor (beta chain) was sequenced in a study of a mutant IDH1 vaccine in newly diagnosed glioma. Study information: Initiation of the vaccine course occurred 4-6 weeks after radiotherapy alone, or alongside temozolomide cycles. Visits V12 and V13 fell at weeks 35 and 47, respectively. The therapy given earlier, which was standard therapy, consisted of radiotherapy, temozolomide, or both, and most of the patients received both. The study, taken as a whole, reports: Vaccine-induced immune responses occurred in roughly 95% of patients.

There are 12 residues in the CDR3. V lost 6 bases and J 4 bases, leaving 10 bases between the germline ends. Germline CDR1 SEHNR, CDR2 FQNEAQ (reference sequence). Time point given: week 47, end of study. Vaccine doses each comprised 300 ug of mutant IDH1 20-mer peptide, with topical imiquimod. Libraries were prepared by immunoSEQ multiplex PCR; TCRdb keeps only in-frame clonotypes and omits some of them. The table records approximately 37,000 clones, 82% of them present only once. Note on this clone: Its target is unknown.

The specimen comprised PBMCs, sampled from a glioma patient whose treatment included an IDH1 peptide vaccine. This TCR came from a man aged 18 to 29 with glioma. Some clones in this sample may be carry-over from other donors' samples. The rearrangement uses TRBV7-9 and TRBJ2-7; maybe TRBD1 (5 bases). In DNA form, the CDR3 reads TGTGCCAGCAGTTTTGACAGTTACGAGCAGTACTTC. As protein: CASSFDSYEQYF. The entire variable domain, with the rest obtained from reference TRBV7-9 and TRBJ2-7, is as follows: DTGVSQNPRHKITKRGQNVTFRCDPISEHNRLYWYRQTLGQGPEFLTYFQNEAQLEKSRLLSDRFSAERPKGSFSTLEIQRTEQGDSAMYLCASSFDSYEQYFGPGTRLTVT.